Listed below are T cell receptor beta chains from one sample, sequenced in a study of cytomegalovirus exposure and HLA in healthy donors. Profiling relied on immunoSEQ multiplex PCR, and the TCRdb table lists in-frame clones only, not all of them. The sample includes 200,000 to 250,000 clones, 82% seen only once; the top ten take over 0.5%. Sequencing was carried out using PBMCs. The receptors were sampled from a woman aged 40 to 50 in good health and CMV-seronegative. CDR3s include the opening cysteine and the closing phenylalanine or tryptophan. The D gene is left open where the match is weak. A clone size is listed for some rows: how often the clone was seen (once, few, many), or a class if it is expanded.

abundance: once
j_gene: TRBJ2-7
len: 12
v_gene: TRBV30
d_gene: -
CDR3aa: CAWSAGPYEQYF
CDR3nt: TGTGCCTGGAGTGCAGGTCCCTACGAGCAGTACTTC

abundance: -
j_gene: TRBJ1-2
len: 13
v_gene: TRBV6-5
d_gene: -
CDR3aa: CASSETGTKGYTF
CDR3nt: TGTGCCAGCAGTGAGACCGGGACAAAAGGCTACACCTTC

abundance: -
j_gene: TRBJ1-3
len: 12
v_gene: TRBV5-1
d_gene: -
CDR3aa: CASGAPGNTIYF
CDR3nt: TGCGCCAGCGGGGCCCCTGGAAACACCATATATTTT

abundance: few
j_gene: TRBJ1-5
len: 15
v_gene: TRBV6-1
d_gene: TRBD1
CDR3aa: CASMDRGQGNQPQHF
CDR3nt: TGTGCCAGCATGGACAGGGGGCAGGGCAATCAGCCCCAGCATTTT

abundance: -
j_gene: TRBJ1-5
len: 15
v_gene: TRBV5-6
d_gene: -
CDR3aa: CASSPGGRGNQPQHF
CDR3nt: TGTGCCAGCAGCCCGGGTGGGAGGGGAAATCAGCCCCAGCATTTT

abundance: -
j_gene: TRBJ2-5
len: 18
v_gene: TRBV11-2
d_gene: -
CDR3aa: CASSLLVKGPGLQETQYF
CDR3nt: TGTGCCAGCAGCTTATTGGTCAAAGGACCGGGACTGCAAGAGACCCAGTACTTC

abundance: once
j_gene: TRBJ1-2
len: 14
v_gene: TRBV28
d_gene: -
CDR3aa: CASSIGVTNYGYTF
CDR3nt: TGTGCCAGCAGCATAGGGGTAACTAACTATGGCTACACCTTC

abundance: -
j_gene: TRBJ1-2
len: 17
v_gene: TRBV4-1
d_gene: -
CDR3aa: CASSHAMDSARFAGYTF
CDR3nt: TGCGCCAGCAGCCACGCAATGGACAGTGCGAGGTTTGCTGGCTACACCTTC

abundance: -
j_gene: TRBJ2-2
len: 14
v_gene: TRBV7-7
d_gene: TRBD2
CDR3aa: CASSRTSGTGELFF
CDR3nt: TGTGCTAGCAGCCGGACTAGCGGGACCGGGGAGCTGTTTTTT

abundance: -
j_gene: TRBJ2-7
len: 12
v_gene: TRBV13
d_gene: -
CDR3aa: CASSLRGYEQYF
CDR3nt: TGTGCCAGCAGCTTACGCGGATACGAGCAGTACTTC

abundance: -
j_gene: TRBJ1-2
len: 12
v_gene: TRBV11-1
d_gene: -
CDR3aa: CASSWQGTGYTF
CDR3nt: TGTGCCAGCAGCTGGCAGGGGACTGGCTACACCTTC

abundance: few
j_gene: TRBJ2-1
len: 15
v_gene: TRBV2
d_gene: TRBD2
CDR3aa: CASKRLAGANNEQFF
CDR3nt: TGTGCCAGCAAACGGCTAGCGGGGGCCAACAATGAGCAGTTCTTC

abundance: -
j_gene: TRBJ1-5
len: 14
v_gene: TRBV7-9
d_gene: TRBD1
CDR3aa: CASSFTGVGQPQHF
CDR3nt: TGTGCCAGCAGCTTTACAGGGGTAGGTCAGCCCCAGCATTTT

abundance: -
j_gene: TRBJ1-1
len: 14
v_gene: TRBV7-9
d_gene: TRBD1
CDR3aa: CASSSLTGNAEAFF
CDR3nt: TGTGCCAGCAGCTCCTTGACAGGGAACGCTGAAGCTTTCTTT

abundance: once
j_gene: TRBJ2-7
len: 13
v_gene: TRBV28
d_gene: -
CDR3aa: CASDDRLAYEQYF
CDR3nt: TGTGCCAGCGACGACAGGTTAGCGTACGAGCAGTACTTC

abundance: -
j_gene: TRBJ1-1
len: 14
v_gene: TRBV5-4
d_gene: TRBD1
CDR3aa: CASSLLGGATEAFF
CDR3nt: TGTGCCAGCAGCTTGCTAGGGGGCGCGACTGAAGCTTTCTTT

abundance: -
j_gene: TRBJ1-5
len: 13
v_gene: TRBV7-2
d_gene: -
CDR3aa: CASSTQTAQPQHF
CDR3nt: TGTGCCAGCAGCACCCAGACAGCCCAGCCCCAGCATTTT

abundance: -
j_gene: TRBJ1-1
len: 15
v_gene: TRBV19
d_gene: TRBD1
CDR3aa: CASSIRGRRGTEAFF
CDR3nt: TGTGCCAGTAGTATAAGGGGGCGGAGGGGCACTGAAGCTTTCTTT

abundance: once
j_gene: TRBJ1-5
len: 14
v_gene: TRBV30
d_gene: -
CDR3aa: CAWSRNRDGQPQHF
CDR3nt: TGTGCCTGGAGTCGGAACAGGGATGGTCAGCCCCAGCATTTT

abundance: once
j_gene: TRBJ2-6
len: 18
v_gene: TRBV27
d_gene: TRBD1
CDR3aa: CASSLTPGQPSGANVLTF
CDR3nt: TGTGCCAGCAGTTTAACCCCGGGACAGCCCTCTGGGGCCAACGTCCTGACTTTC

abundance: -
j_gene: TRBJ1-1
len: 13
v_gene: TRBV11-1
d_gene: -
CDR3aa: CASSVTRDREAFF
CDR3nt: TGTGCCAGCAGCGTGACGCGGGACCGAGAAGCTTTCTTT

abundance: -
j_gene: TRBJ2-2
len: 14
v_gene: TRBV27
d_gene: -
CDR3aa: CASSLFPQSGELFF
CDR3nt: TGTGCCAGCAGTTTATTCCCCCAATCCGGGGAGCTGTTTTTT

abundance: once
j_gene: TRBJ1-2
len: 15
v_gene: TRBV7-8
d_gene: TRBD1
CDR3aa: CASSANRDRGRGYTF
CDR3nt: TGTGCCAGCAGCGCCAACCGGGACAGGGGTCGGGGCTACACCTTC

abundance: -
j_gene: TRBJ2-1
len: 13
v_gene: TRBV5-6
d_gene: -
CDR3aa: CASSNPTAPWQFF
CDR3nt: TGTGCCAGCAGCAACCCGACAGCGCCGTGGCAGTTCTTC

abundance: -
j_gene: TRBJ2-2
len: 14
v_gene: TRBV7-6
d_gene: TRBD2
CDR3aa: CASSRGGVTGELFF
CDR3nt: TGTGCCAGCAGCCGGGGGGGTGTGACCGGGGAGCTGTTTTTT

abundance: -
j_gene: TRBJ1-1
len: 16
v_gene: TRBV9
d_gene: -
CDR3aa: CASSASGGLPGAEAFF
CDR3nt: TGTGCCAGCAGCGCCAGCGGAGGTCTACCCGGAGCTGAAGCTTTCTTT

abundance: -
j_gene: TRBJ2-2
len: 15
v_gene: TRBV28
d_gene: -
CDR3aa: CASSSRDFGIGELFF
CDR3nt: TGTGCCAGCAGTTCCCGGGACTTCGGGATCGGGGAGCTGTTTTTT

abundance: -
j_gene: TRBJ1-2
len: 9
v_gene: TRBV29-1
d_gene: -
CDR3aa: CSVAAGYTF
CDR3nt: TGCAGCGTGGCCGCTGGCTACACCTTC